One sample yielded the 22 T cell receptor beta chains listed below, sequenced in a study of TIL therapy for anti-PD-1-resistant metastatic lung cancer. As to time point: pre-treatment sample, taken before nivolumab and TIL therapy. Pleural nodules or supraclavicular lymph nodes made up most of the excised metastases sampled. Sequencing used immunoSEQ v3. Profiled with immunoSEQ multiplex PCR; TCRdb holds only in-frame clones, not every one. The data hold 95,000 or so clones, with just over 65% observed a single time. The sequences come from tumor tissue, collected at baseline. These receptors were obtained from a person between 30 and 80 years old with non-small cell lung cancer.

To note about this clone: The sample has other DNA sequences that encode this CDR3 too. The genes are TRBV4-1 and TRBJ2-7; D is perhaps TRBD1 (5 bases). The CDR3 is 15 residues long. Trimming removed 0 bases from V and 0 bases from J, with 9 bases in between. CDR1 and CDR2 from the germline V gene are MGHRA and YSYEKL. CDR3 DNA: TGCGCCAGCAGCCAAGATGATAGGGGCTCCTACGAGCAGTACTTC. Its protein is CASSQDDRGSYEQYF.

The gene calls are TRBV18 and TRBJ2-1; D call uncertain. Trimming took off 4 bases at V and 5 bases at J, with 9 bases between the two ends. This CDR3 spans 13 amino acids. The germline V gene encodes CDR1 KGHSH and CDR2 LQKENI. CDR3 residues: CASSQLIDNEQFF. DNA for the CDR3: TGTGCCAGCTCACAACTTATCGACAATGAGCAGTTCTTC.

V usage is TRBV29-1 and J usage is TRBJ2-1; D remains unclear. The germline CDR1 and CDR2 sequences are SQVTM and ANQGSEA. Trimming took 1 base from V and 1 from J, leaving 8 bases between them. The CDR3 spans 14 residues. For the CDR3, the DNA is TGCAGCGTTGAAGGCTTGGTGTCCTACAATGAGCAGTTCTTC. Translation gives CSVEGLVSYNEQFF.

The genes are TRBV11-2 and TRBJ2-7; D is perhaps TRBD2 (5 bases). This CDR3 spans 12 amino acids. The V end lost 3 bases, the J end lost 6 bases, and 9 bases lay between the germline ends. Germline CDR1 is SGHAT and CDR2 is FQNNGV. The CDR3: CASSFSGGEQYF. In nucleotides, the CDR3 is TGTGCCAGCAGCTTCAGCGGCGGCGAGCAGTACTTC.

The rearrangement joins TRBV5-1 to TRBJ2-1, with D possibly being TRBD1 (6 bases). V was pared by 0 bases and J by 6 bases, with 13 bases between. The CDR3 has 15 residues. Germline V gene sequence: CDR1 SGHRS, CDR2 YFSETQ. CDR3 sequence reads: CASSLDRVGVNEQFF. The CDR3 DNA follows: TGCGCCAGCAGCTTGGACAGGGTGGGGGTCAATGAGCAGTTCTTC.

This clone was seen only once. This rearrangement joins TRBV30 to TRBJ2-2; perhaps TRBD1 as D (6 bases). This CDR3 spans 15 amino acids. Germline-derived CDR1 and CDR2 are GTSNPN and SVGIG (reference sequence). The V end was cut by 3 bases, the J end by 1 base, with 12 bases between. CDR3 amino acids: CAWSLDRKNTGELFF. As DNA, the CDR3 is TGTGCCTGGAGCTTAGACAGGAAGAACACCGGGGAGCTGTTTTTT. The whole variable domain, remainder taken from reference TRBV30 and TRBJ2-2, is SQTIHQWPATLVQPVGSPLSLECTVEGTSNPNLYWYRQAAGRGLQLLFYSVGIGQISSEVPQNLSASRPQDRQFILSSKKLLLSDSGFYLCAWSLDRKNTGELFFGEGSRLTVL.

This rearrangement joins TRBV6-2 or TRBV6-3 to TRBJ2-7, with a tentative D call TRBD2 (5 bases). Germline-derived CDR1 and CDR2 are MNHEY and SVGEGT. Trimming removed 0 bases from V and 4 bases from J, with 13 bases in between. The CDR3 totals 15 residues. The CDR3 sequence is CASSYSIRESYEQYF. The CDR3, as DNA: TGTGCCAGCAGTTACTCGATTAGGGAGAGTTACGAGCAGTACTTC.

This clone was seen just once. The chain combines TRBV5-1 with TRBJ2-1; 7 nucleotides line up with TRBD2. The CDR3 has 15 residues. Germline V gene data show CDR1 as SGHRS and CDR2 as YFSETQ. V shed 5 bases, J shed 7 bases, and the junction held 12 bases outside the gene matches. CDR3 residues: CASSLTSLEGNEQFF. The CDR3 bases are TGCGCCAGCAGTTTGACTAGCTTAGAGGGAAATGAGCAGTTCTTC.

The rearrangement links TRBV19 to TRBJ1-6; 8 bases map to TRBD1. The V gene end was trimmed by 7 bases and the J gene end by 9 bases; junction bases not matched to a gene: 8. The CDR3 runs to 14 residues. The germline V gene encodes CDR1 LNHDA and CDR2 SQIVND (reference sequence). The CDR3 DNA sequence: TGTGCCAGTACCAGACAGGGGATGGGTTCACCCCTCCACTTT. It translates to CASTRQGMGSPLHF.

The rearrangement uses TRBV9 and TRBJ2-5; D may be TRBD2 (6 bases). There are 15 residues in the CDR3. V lost 7 bases, J lost 4 bases, and 20 bases lay in between. Germline lookup yields CDR1 SGDLS and CDR2 YYNGEE. The CDR3: CASRRAPAEGETQYF. In nucleotides, the CDR3 is TGTGCCAGCCGTCGGGCTCCCGCGGAGGGAGAGACCCAGTACTTC.

The V and J genes are TRBV18 and TRBJ2-1; 9 bases are a match to TRBD1. The germline gives CDR1 KGHSH, CDR2 LQKENI. The CDR3 sequence is 16 residues long. V lost 5 bases and J lost 3; bases outside the gene matches: 8. CDR3 residues: CASSGTGGAGYNEQFF. CDR3 nucleotides: TGTGCCAGCTCAGGAACAGGGGGCGCCGGCTACAATGAGCAGTTCTTC.

The J gene is TRBJ1-2, the V gene TRBV29-1; possibly TRBD1 for D (6 bases). The CDR3 length is 11 residues. The ends were cut back, 6 bases at V and 7 bases at J, with 12 bases in the middle. Germline V gives CDR1 SQVTM, CDR2 ANQGSEA. The CDR3 sequence: CSVQTGGGYTF. CDR3 sequence (DNA): TGCAGCGTCCAGACAGGTGGTGGCTACACCTTC.

The DNA for the CDR3 is TGTGCCAGCAGTTTACTGACTAGCGGGAGAGACGAGCAGTACTTC. Amino acids: CASSLLTSGRDEQYF. This sequence joins TRBV28 and TRBJ2-7; 12 bases match TRBD2. The CDR3 length is 15 residues. Trimming at V came to 2 bases and at J to 5 bases, leaving 4 bases not matched to a gene. Germline CDR1 and CDR2: MDHEN and SYDVKM.

The chain employs TRBV15 and TRBJ1-2; TRBD1 matches 9 bases. V lost 0 bases to trimming and J lost 6 bases; unmatched junction nucleotides: 5. CDR3 length equals 15 residues. In germline, CDR1 is LNHNV, CDR2 YYDKDF (reference sequence). The CDR3 is CATSRDRGTGNGYTF. In nucleotides, the CDR3 is TGTGCCACCAGCAGAGATCGTGGGACAGGGAATGGCTACACCTTC.

V usage is TRBV5-6 and J usage is TRBJ2-7; the D is unclear. The CDR3 covers 14 residues. With 3 bases removed from V and 2 bases from J, the gap between germline ends came to 12 bases. Looked up from germline, CDR1 is SGHDT and CDR2 is YYEEEE. For the CDR3, the DNA is TGTGCCAGCAGCTCAGGACGGCCCACCTACGAGCAGTACTTC. Its protein product is CASSSGRPTYEQYF.

The rearrangement links TRBV5-6 to TRBJ1-1; 7 bases map to TRBD1. V shed 2 bases and J 1 base; nucleotides not matched to a gene: 8. The CDR3 loop spans 16 amino acids. Germline CDR1 is SGHDT and CDR2 is YYEEEE. The CDR3 sequence is CASSLRTGPGNTEAFF. CDR3 DNA: TGTGCCAGCAGCTTACGGACAGGCCCAGGGAACACTGAAGCTTTCTTT.

The gene calls are TRBV7-6 and TRBJ2-2, with 8 bases matching TRBD1. With 8 bases clipped from V and 5 bases from J, the junction kept 10 bases outside the gene matches. The CDR3 spans 15 residues. From germline, CDR1 is SGHVS and CDR2 FNYEAQ. Written as DNA, the CDR3 is TGTGCCAGCGGGGGACAGGTTCGAGGAACCGGGGAGCTGTTTTTT. It specifies CASGGQVRGTGELFF.

The chain uses TRBV7-3 and TRBJ1-1; a weak D match, TRBD1 (6 bases). Germline CDR1 SGHTA, CDR2 FQGTGA. Deletions cut 5 bases from V and 4 bases from J, with 17 bases between. This CDR3 comprises 15 residues. The CDR3 coding sequence is TGTGCCAGCAGCGCCCAGGGGATTCAGGGCACTGAAGCTTTCTTT. Its protein product is CASSAQGIQGTEAFF.

V gene TRBV5-4 combines with J gene TRBJ2-3; tentatively, D is TRBD1 (5 bases). The CDR3 covers 14 residues. V shed 0 bases and J shed 6 bases, with 11 bases lying between them. Germline CDR1 is SGHNT and CDR2 is YYREEE (reference sequence). CDR3 sequence (DNA): TGTGCCAGCAGCTTGGAAGGGGTCGGGGATACGCAGTATTTT. This codes for CASSLEGVGDTQYF. The full variable domain, its missing parts supplied by reference TRBV5-4 and TRBJ2-3, is ETGVTQSPTHLIKTRGQQVTLRCSSQSGHNTVSWYQQALGQGPQFIFQYYREEENGRGNFPPRFSGLQFPNYSSELNVNALELDDSALYLCASSLEGVGDTQYFGPGTRLTVL.

The chain has TRBV5-1 and TRBJ2-7, with 14 bases aligning to TRBD2. Unmatched junction bases numbered 8, after V lost 2 bases and J lost 7 bases. Looked up from germline, CDR1 is SGHRS and CDR2 is YFSETQ. The CDR3 length is 16 residues. For the CDR3, the DNA is TGCGCCAGCAGCTTTTCCGGGACTAGCGGGAGTCCGGAGCAGTACTTC. Translating it yields CASSFSGTSGSPEQYF.

The CDR3, as DNA: TGTGCCAGCAGCGATTCCATGGGGGCGTTCTCCTACGAGCAGTACTTC. Protein sequence: CASSDSMGAFSYEQYF. The V gene is TRBV5-6, the J gene TRBJ2-7; D might be TRBD1 (6 bases). This CDR3 is built from 16 residues. CDR1 and CDR2 (germline): SGHDT, YYEEEE. V dropped 4 bases and J dropped 0 bases, with 17 bases sitting between them.

The J gene is TRBJ2-3, the V gene TRBV6-2 or TRBV6-3; D unresolved. Germline CDR1 and CDR2: MNHEY and SVGEGT. This CDR3 has 13 amino acids. The V end lost 3 bases, the J end lost 3 bases, and 7 bases lay between the germline ends. The CDR3 DNA reads as TGTGCCAGCAGTTATTCTGAAACAGATACGCAGTATTTT. Protein sequence: CASSYSETDTQYF.